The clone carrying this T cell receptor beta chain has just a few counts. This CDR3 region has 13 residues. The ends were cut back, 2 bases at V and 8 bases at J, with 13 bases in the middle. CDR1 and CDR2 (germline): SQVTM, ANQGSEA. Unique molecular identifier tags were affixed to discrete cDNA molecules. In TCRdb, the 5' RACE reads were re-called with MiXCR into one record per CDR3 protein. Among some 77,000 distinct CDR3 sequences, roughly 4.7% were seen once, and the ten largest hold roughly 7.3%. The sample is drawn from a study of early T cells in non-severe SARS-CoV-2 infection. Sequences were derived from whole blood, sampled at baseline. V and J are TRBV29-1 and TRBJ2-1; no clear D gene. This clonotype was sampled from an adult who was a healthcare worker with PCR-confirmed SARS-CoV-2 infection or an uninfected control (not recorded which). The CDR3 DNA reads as TGCAGCGTTGAACAAATAGCCCCCGATGAGCAGTTCTTC. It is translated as CSVEQIAPDEQFF.